The 31 T cell receptor beta chains listed next were all sequenced from one sample in a study of cytotoxic CD8 clonotypes in ibrutinib-treated CLL. This table comes from immunoSEQ multiplex PCR, and its TCRdb copy is limited to in-frame clones, with some not included. The table records fewer than 400,000 clones, 60% to 80% of them present only once. Sequenced here: PBMCs, sampled after 36 months of ibrutinib treatment. These receptors were obtained from a human donor with chronic lymphocytic leukemia.

The rearrangement joins TRBV7-9 to TRBJ2-5, with 7 bases that match TRBD1. The trim removed 7 bases at V and 4 bases at J, leaving 9 bases unmatched. This CDR3 is built from 14 residues. The germline CDR1 and CDR2 sequences are SEHNR and FQNEAQ (reference sequence). The DNA of the CDR3 is TGTGCCAGCACCCCTCGAGGGGGCTCAGAGACCCAGTACTTC. Amino acid sequence: CASTPRGGSETQYF.

The J gene is TRBJ2-3, the V gene TRBV5-1; TRBD1 agrees at 12 bases. From germline, CDR1 is SGHRS and CDR2 YFSETQ. V was pared by 7 bases and J by 1 base, with 7 bases of the junction left unmatched. This CDR3 region has 16 residues. In nucleotides, the CDR3 is TGCGCCAGCTCTCCCGGGACAGGGGGCGGCACAGATACGCAGTATTTT. Its protein is CASSPGTGGGTDTQYF.

The genes are TRBV13 and TRBJ1-6; no firm D call. The germline gives CDR1 PRHDT, CDR2 FYEKMQ (reference sequence). V was clipped by 5 bases and J by 0 bases, with 8 bases between them. This CDR3 has 15 amino acids. The CDR3 sequence is CASSLRSSYNSPLHF. The CDR3 DNA reads TGTGCCAGCAGCCTGAGAAGCTCCTATAATTCACCCCTCCACTTT.

V is TRBV9 and J is TRBJ2-1, with 8 nucleotides matching TRBD1. This CDR3 has 16 residues. V shed 4 bases, J shed 2 bases, and the junction held 8 bases outside the gene matches. Germline lookup yields CDR1 SGDLS and CDR2 YYNGEE. The CDR3 nucleotides are TGTGCCAGCAGCCCCCACTCGACAGGGGCCTACAATGAGCAGTTCTTC. This encodes CASSPHSTGAYNEQFF.

With regard to this clone: At the DNA level, this CDR3 is encoded by other sequences in the same sample as well. V usage is TRBV19 and J usage is TRBJ1-6; TRBD1 matches at 7 bases. CDR1 is LNHDA, CDR2 SQIVND, per germline (reference sequence). The CDR3 is 13 residues long. The V segment lost 3 bases and the J segment 9 bases; nucleotides outside the gene matches: 2. The DNA for the CDR3 is TGTGCCAGTAGTATCGCAGGGGGTTCACCCCTCCACTTT. It encodes CASSIAGGSPLHF. The complete variable domain, with remaining parts taken from reference TRBV19 and TRBJ1-6, reads DGGITQSPKYLFRKEGQNVTLSCEQNLNHDAMYWYRQDPGQGLRLIYYSQIVNDFQKGDIAEGYSVSREKKESFPLTVTSAQKNPTAFYLCASSIAGGSPLHFGNGTRLTVT.

The chain uses TRBV5-4 and TRBJ2-3; 12 bases match TRBD2. J lost 3 bases, V lost 2 bases, and 7 bases had no gene match. The CDR3 is 17 residues long. Looked up from germline, CDR1 is SGHNT and CDR2 is YYREEE (reference sequence). The CDR3 reads CASSFAPLAGGTDTQYF. CDR3 nucleotides: TGTGCCAGCAGCTTCGCCCCACTAGCGGGAGGTACAGATACGCAGTATTTT.

Remarks on this clone: Other DNA sequences in this specimen translate into the identical CDR3. The chain carries TRBV5-1 and TRBJ1-2; TRBD1 aligns across 9 bases. V lost 2 bases to trimming and J lost 5 bases; unmatched junction nucleotides: 4. This CDR3 is built from 14 residues. CDR1 is SGHRS and CDR2 is YFSETQ in the germline V gene. CDR3 in amino acids: CASSLSGTGYGYTF. CDR3 sequence (DNA): TGCGCCAGCAGCTTATCCGGGACAGGGTATGGCTACACCTTC.

The gene calls are TRBV5-1 and TRBJ1-1; 11 nucleotides agree with TRBD1. J was trimmed by 4 bases and V by 0 bases; bases with no gene match: 2. The CDR3 contains 15 residues. Germline V gives CDR1 SGHRS, CDR2 YFSETQ. For the CDR3, the DNA is TGCGCCAGCAGCTTGGTTGGACAGGGGGCCACTGAAGCTTTCTTT. Its protein product is CASSLVGQGATEAFF.

This chain connects TRBV19 to TRBJ2-7, with D possibly matching TRBD2 (5 bases). CDR1 is LNHDA, CDR2 SQIVND, per germline (reference sequence). The CDR3 length is 15 residues. V lost 5 bases to trimming and J lost 7 bases, with 21 bases between them. This chain's CDR3 is CASSELGVGNAEQYF. CDR3 DNA sequence: TGTGCCAGTAGTGAGCTCGGGGTAGGTAATGCGGAGCAGTACTTC.

V and J are TRBV4-1 and TRBJ2-1, with 7 bases aligning to TRBD2. This CDR3 has 15 residues. Unmatched junction bases numbered 8, after V lost 0 bases and J lost 9 bases. Germline V CDR1 and CDR2: MGHRA, YSYEKL. The CDR3 protein is CASSQDLRAGVEQFF. The CDR3 DNA reads TGCGCCAGCAGCCAAGATTTAAGGGCGGGAGTTGAGCAGTTCTTC.

This clone appeared once. V usage is TRBV7-9 and J usage is TRBJ2-7; D is unresolved. Germline CDR1 SEHNR, CDR2 FQNEAQ (reference sequence). The CDR3 runs to 12 residues. V shed 4 bases and J shed 6 bases, with 10 bases lying between them. The DNA for the CDR3 is TGTGCCAGCAGCTCCTCCAAAATCGAGCAGTACTTC. Amino acids: CASSSSKIEQYF.

V is TRBV6-5 and J is TRBJ2-1, with 7 bases identical to TRBD2. Germline V gives CDR1 MNHEY, CDR2 SVGAGI. The CDR3 extends over 16 amino acids. The trim removed 2 bases at V and 1 base at J, leaving 5 bases unmatched. CDR3 sequence: CASSYVAGASYNEQFF. DNA of the CDR3: TGTGCCAGCAGTTACGTCGCGGGAGCTTCCTACAATGAGCAGTTCTTC.

The chain has TRBV4-1 and TRBJ2-6, with 7 bases identical to TRBD1. The CDR3 spans 19 residues. The junction had 15 bases not matched to a gene; V was cut back by 3 bases and J by 4 bases. Germline V gene data show CDR1 as MGHRA and CDR2 as YSYEKL. DNA for the CDR3: TGCGCCAGCAGCCATCCCAAGGGGGCCCTGTCTGACGGGGCCAACGTCCTGACTTTC. It encodes CASSHPKGALSDGANVLTF.

The DNA of the CDR3 is TGTGCCAGCAGCGTAGGCATACAGGGGAGAACCGGGGAGCTGTTTTTT. It encodes CASSVGIQGRTGELFF. J is TRBJ2-2 and V is TRBV9; TRBD1 aligns across 7 bases. This CDR3 spans 16 amino acids. Germline CDR1 reads SGDLS; CDR2 reads YYNGEE. The ends lost 0 bases at V and 5 bases at J; junction bases unmatched: 7.

This rearrangement joins TRBV29-1 to TRBJ2-7; no clear D gene. Per the germline V gene, CDR1 is SQVTM and CDR2 is ANQGSEA. The CDR3 has 13 amino acids. V was cut by 0 bases and J by 3 bases, with 9 bases left in between. The CDR3 reads CSVEDLGDYEQYF. The DNA of the CDR3 is TGCAGCGTTGAAGATCTTGGGGACTACGAGCAGTACTTC.

This clone was observed a single time. The rearrangement joins TRBV9 to TRBJ1-4; 7 nucleotides line up with TRBD1. Per germline, CDR1 SGDLS and CDR2 YYNGEE. V lost 1 base, J lost 3 bases, and 3 bases stayed unmatched. CDR3 size: 15 residues. The CDR3 nucleotides are TGTGCCAGCAGCGTATGGGACAGTTCTAATGAAAAACTGTTTTTT. It encodes CASSVWDSSNEKLFF.

The chain is built from TRBV6-5 and TRBJ1-5; tentative D call: TRBD1 (5 bases). Germline V gives CDR1 MNHEY, CDR2 SVGAGI. The CDR3 is made up of 14 amino acids. The V and J ends lost 2 bases and 6 bases respectively, with 11 bases between them. CDR3 residues: CASSYQRGSQPQHF. CDR3 coding DNA: TGTGCCAGCAGTTACCAAAGGGGAAGTCAGCCCCAGCATTTT.

The rearrangement joins TRBV4-1 to TRBJ2-7; the D call may be TRBD1 or TRBD2 (5 bases each). The length of the CDR3 is 15 residues. The germline CDR1 and CDR2 sequences are MGHRA and YSYEKL. V shed 6 bases and J shed 0 bases, with 15 bases lying between them. The CDR3 DNA follows: TGCGCCAGCAGTTCCGGGACGGCGAGCTCCTACGAGCAGTACTTC. It specifies CASSSGTASSYEQYF.

The V and J genes are TRBV4-1 and TRBJ2-7; 14 bases map to TRBD2. The CDR3 is 15 residues long. The V segment lost 4 bases and the J segment 4 bases; nucleotides outside the gene matches: 3. Germline V gene data show CDR1 as MGHRA and CDR2 as YSYEKL. This chain's CDR3 is CASSPGTSGGYEQYF. In DNA form, the CDR3 reads TGCGCCAGCAGCCCAGGGACTAGCGGGGGTTACGAGCAGTACTTC.

This clone was seen a few times. The CDR3 DNA reads TGCGCCAGCAGCACTCAACCGCGGACAGGTCCTTACGAGCAGTACTTC. Encoded protein: CASSTQPRTGPYEQYF. This chain uses TRBV4-1 with TRBJ2-7; 7 bases line up with TRBD1. Trimming removed 5 bases from V and 4 bases from J; junction bases left unmatched: 14. The germline gives CDR1 MGHRA, CDR2 YSYEKL. This CDR3 is 16 amino acids long.

V gene TRBV27 combines with J gene TRBJ2-6; D call uncertain. V was cut by 6 bases and J by 1 base, with 7 bases left in between. The CDR3 runs to 14 residues. The V gene's germline CDR1 is MNHEY and CDR2 SMNVEV (reference sequence). In DNA, the CDR3 is TGTGCCAGCAGCCCGCGATCTGGGGCCAACGTCCTGACTTTC. This encodes CASSPRSGANVLTF. Full variable domain (rest looked up from reference TRBV27 and TRBJ2-6): EAQVTQNPRYLITVTGKKLTVTCSQNMNHEYMSWYRQDPGLGLRQIYYSMNVEVTDKGDVPEGYKVSRKEKRNFPLILESPSPNQTSLYFCASSPRSGANVLTFGAGSRLTVL.

The chain recombines TRBV11-2 with TRBJ2-1; TRBD2 aligns across 9 bases. Germline lookup yields CDR1 SGHAT and CDR2 FQNNGV. This CDR3 spans 16 amino acids. V shed 4 bases, J shed 8 bases, and the junction held 12 bases outside the gene matches. The CDR3 DNA is TGTGCCAGCAGCTCGATAATACCGGGACTAGCCCATGAGCAGTTCTTC. Its protein is CASSSIIPGLAHEQFF. Drawing the rest from reference TRBV11-2 and TRBJ2-1, the complete variable domain is EAGVAQSPRYKIIEKRQSVAFWCNPISGHATLYWYQQILGQGPKLLIQFQNNGVVDDSQLPKDRFSAERLKGVDSTLKIQPAKLEDSAVYLCASSSIIPGLAHEQFFGPGTRLTVL.

This clone was picked up one time. This chain connects TRBV6-1 to TRBJ2-3; no firm D call. The CDR3 is 15 residues long. Germline CDR1 is MNHNS and CDR2 is SASEGT. V was pared by 8 bases and J by 4 bases, with 19 bases between. This chain's CDR3 is CASGFRPGSSDTQYF. Written as DNA, the CDR3 is TGTGCCAGCGGTTTTAGACCTGGGTCCTCAGATACGCAGTATTTT.

The J gene is TRBJ2-3, the V gene TRBV7-9, with TRBD2 as a possible D gene (6 bases). CDR1 and CDR2 (germline): SEHNR, FQNEAQ (reference sequence). V lost 3 bases, J lost 6 bases, and 16 bases lay in between. This CDR3 is built from 15 residues. The CDR3 reads CASSFGGVRVDTQYF. In nucleotides, the CDR3 is TGTGCCAGCAGCTTTGGAGGGGTTAGGGTGGATACGCAGTATTTT.

The chain has TRBV7-2 and TRBJ2-5, with D tentatively TRBD1 (6 bases). Trimming took 1 base from V and 2 from J, leaving 14 bases between them. This CDR3 spans 16 amino acids. Germline V gene lookup returns CDR1 SGHTA and CDR2 FQGNSA. CDR3 protein: CASSLGSGHIQETQYF. Written as DNA, the CDR3 is TGTGCCAGCAGCTTAGGGTCGGGACACATTCAAGAGACCCAGTACTTC.

Worth noting for this clone: Other DNA sequences in this sample translate to the same CDR3. The rearrangement links TRBV18 to TRBJ1-5, with a possible D match to TRBD1 (6 bases). The germline V gene encodes CDR1 KGHSH and CDR2 LQKENI. This CDR3 spans 13 amino acids. V lost 6 bases and J 6 bases, leaving 12 bases between the germline ends. CDR3 DNA: TGTGCCAGCTCGCCAGGGGTAGGTCAGCCCCAGCATTTT. Its protein product is CASSPGVGQPQHF.

The rearrangement uses TRBV5-1 and TRBJ2-2; D unresolved. Per germline, CDR1 SGHRS and CDR2 YFSETQ. Trimming stripped 1 base from V and 4 bases from J, with 5 bases between. The CDR3 is made up of 13 amino acids. DNA of the CDR3: TGCGCCAGCAGCTTGTCTTTCACCGGGGAGCTGTTTTTT. This encodes CASSLSFTGELFF.

In its sample, this clone was seen a few times. The V and J genes are TRBV28 and TRBJ1-5, with D perhaps TRBD1 (6 bases). The CDR3 has 16 amino acids. Per germline, CDR1 MDHEN and CDR2 SYDVKM. Trimming shortened V by 3 bases and J by 7 bases, and 19 bases separated the two germline ends. CDR3 protein: CASSLGRDIIRQPQHF. In nucleotides, the CDR3 is TGTGCCAGCAGTTTGGGAAGGGACATCATCAGACAGCCCCAGCATTTT.

The chain joins TRBV7-2 to TRBJ2-7; 8 bases are shared with TRBD2. The junction had 6 bases not matched to a gene; V was cut back by 5 bases and J by 6 bases. The germline V gene has CDR1 SGHTA and CDR2 FQGNSA. The length of the CDR3 is 13 residues. Here the CDR3 reads CASSITRGGEQYF. The CDR3 coding sequence is TGTGCCAGCAGCATCACCCGGGGGGGCGAGCAGTACTTC.

The chain joins TRBV5-1 to TRBJ1-2; D possibly corresponds to TRBD1 (6 bases). The CDR3 has 13 residues. V was cut by 4 bases and J by 4 bases, with 11 bases left in between. In germline, CDR1 is SGHRS, CDR2 YFSETQ. The CDR3 sequence: CASSPRGFYGYTF. The CDR3 DNA reads as TGCGCCAGCAGCCCGAGGGGGTTCTATGGCTACACCTTC.

This clone came up once. The V call is TRBV9, the J call TRBJ2-7; TRBD2 is a possible D gene (6 bases). The CDR3 is 15 residues long. Germline CDR1 and CDR2: SGDLS and YYNGEE. V was clipped by 3 bases and J by 2 bases, with 15 bases between them. This CDR3 is CASSASGLPAYEQYF. In DNA, the CDR3 is TGTGCCAGCAGCGCCTCGGGACTCCCAGCCTACGAGCAGTACTTC.